The 26 T cell receptor beta chains in this list originate from one sample, sequenced in a study of PD-L1 blockade in urothelial cancer. Clones were read by immunoSEQ multiplex PCR, and TCRdb kept only the in-frame ones, dropping some. This sample yields 35,000 to 55,000 clones, of which around 82% are seen a single time; 3% to 3.5% belongs to the top ten. The specimen comprised PBMCs, sampled around atezolizumab (anti-PD-L1) treatment. Every receptor here comes from a man between 65 and 85 years old with urothelial cancer.

The rearrangement joins TRBV5-4 to TRBJ1-2; D remains unclear. The CDR3 totals 16 residues. Looked up from germline, CDR1 is SGHNT and CDR2 is YYREEE (reference sequence). V dropped 4 bases and J dropped 4 bases, with 20 bases sitting between them. CDR3 DNA sequence: TGTGCCAGCAGCCCAACCCAAACCTCGGCAGGCTATGGCTACACCTTC. Translated: CASSPTQTSAGYGYTF.

The chain employs TRBV6-6 and TRBJ1-1, with 8 bases that match TRBD1. The V gene's germline CDR1 is MNHNY and CDR2 SVGAGI (reference sequence). V was clipped by 5 bases and J by 5 bases; unmatched bases: 13. The CDR3 has 16 residues. The CDR3 sequence: CASSRPGTGRGTEAFF. CDR3 coding DNA: TGTGCCAGCAGTCGTCCCGGGACAGGTCGGGGGACTGAAGCTTTCTTT.

There are a few counts of this clone. The CDR3 DNA is TGTGCCAGCAGTTACTCCGGGGCAGGGGACCAGCCCCAGCATTTT. It is translated as CASSYSGAGDQPQHF. The chain links TRBV6-6 to TRBJ1-5, with D possibly TRBD1 on 6 matching bases. This CDR3 has 15 residues. Trimming removed 0 bases from V and 7 bases from J, with 13 bases in between. Per germline, CDR1 MNHNY and CDR2 SVGAGI (reference sequence).

V and J are TRBV7-8 and TRBJ2-7; a weak D match, TRBD2 (5 bases). Trimming took 4 bases from V and 3 from J, leaving 13 bases between them. The germline V gene encodes CDR1 SGHVS and CDR2 FQNEAQ. CDR3 length: 14 residues. Here the CDR3 DNA reads TGTGCCAGCAGCTATCCCGGACGGGACTACGAGCAGTACTTC. Residues: CASSYPGRDYEQYF.

This clone turned up a few times. This chain links TRBV7-2 with TRBJ2-3, with TRBD1 identical over 8 bases. This CDR3 region has 14 residues. With 5 bases clipped from V and 3 bases from J, the junction kept 4 bases outside the gene matches. Looked up from germline, CDR1 is SGHTA and CDR2 is FQGNSA. The CDR3 nucleotides read TGTGCCAGCAGCCGGGACAGGTGGACAGATACGCAGTATTTT. Amino acid sequence: CASSRDRWTDTQYF.

The gene calls are TRBV5-4 and TRBJ1-1; TRBD1 matches 8 bases. The J segment lost 2 bases and the V segment lost 4 bases, leaving 7 bases of the junction unmatched. Per germline, CDR1 SGHNT and CDR2 YYREEE (reference sequence). This CDR3 spans 15 amino acids. The CDR3 DNA follows: TGTGCCAGCAGCCCTCAGGGGGCGCGTAACACTGAAGCTTTCTTT. Residues: CASSPQGARNTEAFF.

The chain links TRBV10-2 to TRBJ1-5; tentatively, D is TRBD1 (6 bases). Trimming took off 8 bases at V and 6 bases at J, with 20 bases between the two ends. The CDR3 is made up of 15 amino acids. Germline V gives CDR1 WSHSY, CDR2 SAAADI. The CDR3 DNA reads TGCGCCAGCTTGCCGGCGGGGGGGCGAGGTCAGCCCCAGCATTTT. This encodes CASLPAGGRGQPQHF.

The rearrangement uses TRBV30 and TRBJ1-1; 8 bases agree with TRBD1. J gave up 2 bases and V 3 bases, and 5 bases lay outside the gene matches. This CDR3 contains 14 residues. Germline CDR1 reads GTSNPN; CDR2 reads SVGIG (reference sequence). This chain's CDR3 is CAWSVTGANTEAFF. The CDR3 DNA follows: TGTGCCTGGAGCGTGACAGGGGCCAACACTGAAGCTTTCTTT.

This clone was counted once. The rearrangement links TRBV29-1 to TRBJ2-3, with D perhaps TRBD2 (6 bases). Trimming shortened V by 7 bases and J by 3 bases, and 14 bases separated the two germline ends. Germline values: CDR1 SQVTM, CDR2 ANQGSEA. The CDR3 covers 13 residues. DNA for the CDR3: TGCAGCGCCAGACGGCGGGAAACAGATACGCAGTATTTT. Its protein is CSARRRETDTQYF.

The V and J genes are TRBV10-3 and TRBJ2-7, with TRBD1 matching 7 bases. V lost 6 bases and J lost 3; bases outside the gene matches: 14. Germline CDR1 and CDR2: ENHRY and SYGVKD. This CDR3 is built from 16 residues. The DNA for the CDR3 is TGTGCCATCAGATTTACAGGGGATACGGAGAACTACGAGCAGTACTTC. Its protein is CAIRFTGDTENYEQYF.

V is TRBV7-9 and J is TRBJ2-1; TRBD2 aligns across 7 bases. This CDR3 is 14 amino acids long. V lost 1 base to trimming and J lost 6 bases; unmatched junction nucleotides: 3. Germline CDR1 is SEHNR and CDR2 is FQNEAQ (reference sequence). The DNA for the CDR3 is TGTGCCAGCAGCTTAGGGGAGGGACCCAATGAGCAGTTCTTC. It codes for CASSLGEGPNEQFF.

This clone was seen a handful of times. V usage is TRBV6-6 and J usage is TRBJ2-1, with 9 bases aligning to TRBD2. The CDR3 has 15 residues. J gave up 10 bases and V 1 base, and 8 bases lay outside the gene matches. CDR1 is MNHNY, CDR2 SVGAGI, per germline (reference sequence). This CDR3 is CASSYLAGVQDEQFF. The CDR3 DNA reads TGTGCCAGCAGTTACTTAGCGGGAGTACAGGACGAGCAGTTCTTC.

This clone was detected a few times. The gene calls are TRBV5-1 and TRBJ2-3; D unclear. The V end lost 0 bases, the J end lost 1 base, and 9 bases lay between the germline ends. Germline assignment: CDR1 SGHRS and CDR2 YFSETQ. This CDR3 is 15 amino acids long. CDR3 sequence: CASSLDGRGTDTQYF. DNA for the CDR3: TGCGCCAGCAGCTTGGATGGTAGAGGCACAGATACGCAGTATTTT.

This rearrangement joins TRBV27 to TRBJ2-5, with D unclear. V was shortened by 7 bases and J by 7 bases, with 13 bases between the two germline ends. The CDR3 runs 12 residues. In germline, CDR1 is MNHEY, CDR2 SMNVEV (reference sequence). CDR3 bases: TGTGCCAGCACAGGCCCCGGCAGGACCCAGTACTTC. As protein: CASTGPGRTQYF.

This sequence joins TRBV30 and TRBJ2-1; 7 nucleotides line up with TRBD1. CDR3 length equals 15 residues. J was trimmed by 7 bases and V by 0 bases; bases with no gene match: 9. Germline V gene data show CDR1 as GTSNPN and CDR2 as SVGIG (reference sequence). The CDR3 coding sequence is TGTGCCTGGAGTGTAAAGGGGGCTCTTAAGAATGAGCAGTTCTTC. Encoded protein: CAWSVKGALKNEQFF.

V is TRBV19 and J is TRBJ2-7; the D gene is possibly TRBD2 (5 bases). The germline V gene has CDR1 LNHDA and CDR2 SQIVND (reference sequence). The CDR3 is made up of 14 amino acids. Trimming stripped 0 bases from V and 0 bases from J, with 6 bases between. The DNA for the CDR3 is TGTGCCAGTAGTATAGATGGGAGCTCCTACGAGCAGTACTTC. It translates to CASSIDGSSYEQYF.

The chain is built from TRBV6-1 and TRBJ2-7; unclear D gene. This CDR3 is built from 13 residues. CDR1 is MNHNS and CDR2 is SASEGT in the germline V gene. V lost 4 bases, J lost 1 base, and 8 bases lay in between. CDR3 DNA: TGTGCCAGCAGTGTGGCTAGTTCCTACGAGCAGTACTTC. Its translation is CASSVASSYEQYF.

V is TRBV18 and J is TRBJ1-2, with a possible D match to TRBD1 (5 bases). Per germline, CDR1 KGHSH and CDR2 LQKENI. The CDR3 length is 13 residues. Trimming pared 0 bases from V and 8 bases from J, leaving 10 bases between. The CDR3 protein is CASSPPAGMGYTF. DNA for the CDR3: TGTGCCAGCTCACCACCGGCAGGGATGGGCTACACCTTC.

A remark on this clone: This may stem from a read error, because a much larger clone lies one nucleotide away. V gene TRBV2 combines with J gene TRBJ1-1, with 9 bases identical to TRBD1. Germline values: CDR1 SNHLY, CDR2 FYNNEI. The CDR3 contains 14 residues. The junction had 8 bases not matched to a gene; V was cut back by 6 bases and J by 6 bases. The CDR3 loop reads CASSARDRVAEAFF. The CDR3 nucleotides are TGTGCCAGCAGCGCCCGGGACAGGGTTGCTGAAGCTTTCTTT.

The chain couples TRBV2 to TRBJ1-2; 9 positions agree with TRBD1. This CDR3 region has 15 residues. The V and J ends lost 2 bases and 7 bases, in that order; junction bases with no gene match: 8. Per the germline V gene, CDR1 is SNHLY and CDR2 is FYNNEI. As DNA, the CDR3 is TGTGCCAGCAGTGAATACGGCGACAGGGGGTTTGGCTACACCTTC. Protein: CASSEYGDRGFGYTF.

The gene calls are TRBV6-5 and TRBJ2-7; 7 nucleotides align to TRBD1. CDR3 size: 13 residues. Germline lookup yields CDR1 MNHEY and CDR2 SVGAGI. J was trimmed by 9 bases and V by 6 bases; bases with no gene match: 11. Written as DNA, the CDR3 is TGTGCCAGCAGATCCTCGACAGGGTTCGGGCAGTACTTC. It translates to CASRSSTGFGQYF.

The CDR3 DNA reads TGTGCCATCTCCGGGACTAGTGCCTACAATGAGCAGTTCTTC. Translated: CAISGTSAYNEQFF. The chain couples TRBV28 to TRBJ2-1, with 8 bases fitting TRBD2. The CDR3 runs to 14 residues. After removal of 10 bases from V and 2 bases from J, the junction contained 7 bases not matched to a gene. The germline CDR1 and CDR2 sequences are MDHEN and SYDVKM.

This clone came up a few times. The rearrangement links TRBV7-9 to TRBJ1-5; D call uncertain. This CDR3 has 12 amino acids. V was trimmed by 5 bases and J by 8 bases, leaving 10 bases between them. Germline CDR1 reads SEHNR; CDR2 reads FQNEAQ (reference sequence). CDR3 sequence reads: CASSNPREPQHF. DNA of the CDR3: TGTGCCAGCAGCAACCCCCGAGAGCCCCAGCATTTT.

V is TRBV27 and J is TRBJ2-2, with D tentatively TRBD2 (5 bases). This CDR3 contains 15 residues. CDR1 MNHEY and CDR2 SMNVEV come from the germline V gene (reference sequence). V lost 4 bases to trimming and J lost 2 bases, with 11 bases between them. The CDR3, as DNA: TGTGCCAGCAGTTATAGAGGGCTTAACACCGGGGAGCTGTTTTTT. It yields the protein CASSYRGLNTGELFF.

The J gene is TRBJ2-2, the V gene TRBV4-3, with D maybe TRBD1 (6 bases). Germline CDR1 LGHNA, CDR2 YSLEER. Trimming took 4 bases from V and 6 from J, leaving 21 bases between them. The CDR3 is made up of 17 amino acids. CDR3 nucleotide sequence: TGCGCCAGCAGCCCAGTAAGTTCGAACAGGGTCGCCGGGGAGCTGTTTTTT. Translation: CASSPVSSNRVAGELFF.

This chain joins TRBV7-2 and TRBJ2-7, with D perhaps matching TRBD1 (6 bases). CDR3 length: 15 amino acids. V was cut by 5 bases and J by 2 bases, with 16 bases left in between. In germline, CDR1 is SGHTA, CDR2 FQGNSA. The CDR3 coding sequence is TGTGCCAGCAGCCAGCCAGGTGCAGGGGCCTACGAGCAGTACTTC. Residues: CASSQPGAGAYEQYF.